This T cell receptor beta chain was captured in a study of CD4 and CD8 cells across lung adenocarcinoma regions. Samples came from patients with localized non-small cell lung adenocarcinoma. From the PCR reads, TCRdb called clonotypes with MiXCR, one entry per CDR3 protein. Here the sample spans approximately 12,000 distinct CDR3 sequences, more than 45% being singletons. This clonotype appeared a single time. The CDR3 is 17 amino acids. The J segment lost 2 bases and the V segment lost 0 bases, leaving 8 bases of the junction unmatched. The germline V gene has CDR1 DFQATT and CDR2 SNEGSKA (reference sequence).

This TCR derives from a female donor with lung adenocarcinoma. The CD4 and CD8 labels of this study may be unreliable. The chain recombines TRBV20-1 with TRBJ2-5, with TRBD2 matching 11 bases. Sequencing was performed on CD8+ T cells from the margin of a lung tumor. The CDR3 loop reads CSARDLRLAGSQETQYF. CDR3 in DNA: TGCAGTGCTAGAGATCTAAGACTAGCGGGGTCTCAAGAGACCCAGTACTTC.